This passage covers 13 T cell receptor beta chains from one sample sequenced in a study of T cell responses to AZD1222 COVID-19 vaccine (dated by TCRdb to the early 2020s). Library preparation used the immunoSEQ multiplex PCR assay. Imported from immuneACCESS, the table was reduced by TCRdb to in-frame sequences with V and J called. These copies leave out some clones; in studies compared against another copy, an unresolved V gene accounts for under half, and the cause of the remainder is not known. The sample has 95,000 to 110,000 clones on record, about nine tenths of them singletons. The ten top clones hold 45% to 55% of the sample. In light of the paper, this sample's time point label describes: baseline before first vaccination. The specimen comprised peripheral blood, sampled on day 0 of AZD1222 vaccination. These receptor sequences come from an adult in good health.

This chain's CDR3 is CASSRMVSTEQYF. CDR3 DNA: TGTGCCAGCAGTCGGATGGTAAGCACCGAGCAGTACTTC. The gene calls are TRBV7-9 and TRBJ2-7, with D hard to call. The CDR3 runs to 13 residues. V shed 6 bases and J shed 6 bases, with 15 bases lying between them. The germline V gene encodes CDR1 SEHNR and CDR2 FQNEAQ (reference sequence).

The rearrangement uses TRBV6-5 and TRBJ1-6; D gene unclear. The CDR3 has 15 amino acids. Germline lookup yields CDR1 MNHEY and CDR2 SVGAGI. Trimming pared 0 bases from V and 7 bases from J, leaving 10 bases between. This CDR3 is CASSYSGSSNSPLHF. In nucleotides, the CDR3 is TGTGCCAGCAGTTACTCGGGCAGTTCGAATTCACCCCTCCACTTT.

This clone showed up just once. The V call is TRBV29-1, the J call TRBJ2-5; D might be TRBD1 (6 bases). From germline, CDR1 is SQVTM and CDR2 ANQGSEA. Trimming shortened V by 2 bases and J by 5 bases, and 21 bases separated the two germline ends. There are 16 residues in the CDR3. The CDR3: CSVESRDKGTGETQYF. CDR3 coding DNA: TGCAGCGTTGAATCCCGGGACAAGGGGACGGGGGAGACCCAGTACTTC.

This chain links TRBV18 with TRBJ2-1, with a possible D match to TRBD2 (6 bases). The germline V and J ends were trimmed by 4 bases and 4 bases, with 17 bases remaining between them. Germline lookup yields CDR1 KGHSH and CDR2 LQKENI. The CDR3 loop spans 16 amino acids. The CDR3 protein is CASSQSGGGNYNEQFF. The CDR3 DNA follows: TGTGCCAGCTCACAAAGTGGCGGAGGGAATTACAATGAGCAGTTCTTC.

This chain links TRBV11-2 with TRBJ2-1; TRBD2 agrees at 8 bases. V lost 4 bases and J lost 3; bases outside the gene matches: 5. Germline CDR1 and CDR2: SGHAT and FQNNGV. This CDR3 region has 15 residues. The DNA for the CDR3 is TGTGCCAGCAGCTATACGAGCGGGGGCTACAATGAGCAGTTCTTC. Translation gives CASSYTSGGYNEQFF.

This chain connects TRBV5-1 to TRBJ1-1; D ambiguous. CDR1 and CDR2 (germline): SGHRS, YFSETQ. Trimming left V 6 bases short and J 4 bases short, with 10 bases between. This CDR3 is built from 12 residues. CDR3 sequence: CASNALGTEAFF. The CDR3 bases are TGCGCCAGCAACGCGTTGGGCACTGAAGCTTTCTTT.

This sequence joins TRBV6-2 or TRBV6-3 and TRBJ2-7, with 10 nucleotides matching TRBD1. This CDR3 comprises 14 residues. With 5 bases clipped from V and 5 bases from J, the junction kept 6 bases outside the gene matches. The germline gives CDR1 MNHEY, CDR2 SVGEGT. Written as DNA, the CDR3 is TGTGCCAGCAGTAAACAGACAGGGGGCGACGAGCAGTACTTC. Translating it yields CASSKQTGGDEQYF.

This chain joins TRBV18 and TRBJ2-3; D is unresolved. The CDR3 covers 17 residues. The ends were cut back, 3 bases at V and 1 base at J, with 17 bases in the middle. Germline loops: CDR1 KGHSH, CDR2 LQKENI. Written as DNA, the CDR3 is TGTGCCAGCTCACCGAGACAAGTTCGGAGCGGCACAGATACGCAGTATTTT. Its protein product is CASSPRQVRSGTDTQYF. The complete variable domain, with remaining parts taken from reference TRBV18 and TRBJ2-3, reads NAGVMQNPRHLVRRRGQEARLRCSPMKGHSHVYWYRQLPEEGLKFMVYLQKENIIDESGMPKERFSAEFPKEGPSILRIQQVVRGDSAAYFCASSPRQVRSGTDTQYFGPGTRLTVL.

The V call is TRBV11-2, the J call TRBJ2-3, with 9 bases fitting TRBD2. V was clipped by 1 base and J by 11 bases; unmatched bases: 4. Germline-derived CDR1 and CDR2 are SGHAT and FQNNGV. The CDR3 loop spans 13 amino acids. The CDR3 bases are TGTGCCAGCAGCTTAGTTGGTAGCGGGAGGCAGTATTTT. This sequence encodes CASSLVGSGRQYF.

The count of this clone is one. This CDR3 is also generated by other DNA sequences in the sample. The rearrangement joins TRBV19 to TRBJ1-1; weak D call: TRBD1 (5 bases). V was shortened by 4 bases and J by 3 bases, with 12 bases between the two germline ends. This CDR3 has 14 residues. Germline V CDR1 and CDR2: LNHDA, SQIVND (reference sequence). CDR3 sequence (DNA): TGTGCCAGTAGTACCCCGGGGGGAGACACTGAAGCTTTCTTT. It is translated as CASSTPGGDTEAFF. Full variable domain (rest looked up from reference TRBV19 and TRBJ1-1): DGGITQSPKYLFRKEGQNVTLSCEQNLNHDAMYWYRQDPGQGLRLIYYSQIVNDFQKGDIAEGYSVSREKKESFPLTVTSAQKNPTAFYLCASSTPGGDTEAFFGQGTRLTVV.

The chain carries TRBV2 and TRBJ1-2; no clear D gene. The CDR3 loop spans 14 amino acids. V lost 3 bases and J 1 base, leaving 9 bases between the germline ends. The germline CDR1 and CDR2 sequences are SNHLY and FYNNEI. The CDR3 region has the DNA TGTGCCAGCAGTGAGAGGCCCATTAACTATGGCTACACCTTC. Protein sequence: CASSERPINYGYTF.

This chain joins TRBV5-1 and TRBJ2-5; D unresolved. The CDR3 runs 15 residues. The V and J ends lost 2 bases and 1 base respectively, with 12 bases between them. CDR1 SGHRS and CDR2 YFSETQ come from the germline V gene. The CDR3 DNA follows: TGCGCCAGCAGCTTTGATGGATTTCGCCAAGAGACCCAGTACTTC. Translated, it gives CASSFDGFRQETQYF.

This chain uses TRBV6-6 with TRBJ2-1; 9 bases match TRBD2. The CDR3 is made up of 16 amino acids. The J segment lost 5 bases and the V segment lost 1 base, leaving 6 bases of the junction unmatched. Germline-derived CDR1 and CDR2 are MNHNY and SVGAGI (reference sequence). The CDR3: CASSYYETSGNNEQFF. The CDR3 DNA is TGTGCCAGCAGTTACTACGAGACTAGCGGAAACAATGAGCAGTTCTTC.